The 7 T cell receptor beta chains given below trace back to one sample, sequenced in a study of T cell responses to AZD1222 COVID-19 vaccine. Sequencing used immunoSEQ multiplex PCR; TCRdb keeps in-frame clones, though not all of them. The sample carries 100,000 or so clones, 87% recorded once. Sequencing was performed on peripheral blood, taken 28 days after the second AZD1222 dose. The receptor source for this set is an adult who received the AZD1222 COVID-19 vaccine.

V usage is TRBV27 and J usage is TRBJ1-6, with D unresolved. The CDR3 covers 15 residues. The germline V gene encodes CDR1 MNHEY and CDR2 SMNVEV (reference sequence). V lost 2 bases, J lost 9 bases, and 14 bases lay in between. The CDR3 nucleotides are TGTGCCAGCAGTTTAATCGCTTTAGAGAGTTCACCCCTCCACTTT. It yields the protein CASSLIALESSPLHF.

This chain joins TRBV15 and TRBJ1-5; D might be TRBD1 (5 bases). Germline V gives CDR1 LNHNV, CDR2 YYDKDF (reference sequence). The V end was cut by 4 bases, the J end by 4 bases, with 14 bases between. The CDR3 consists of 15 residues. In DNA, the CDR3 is TGTGCCACCAGCACTTTCCGCGGGACTAATCAGCCCCAGCATTTT. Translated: CATSTFRGTNQPQHF.

The DNA for the CDR3 is TGTGCCAGCAGCTTAGTTGGGACTAGCGGGATCCAAGAGACCCAGTACTTC. It yields the protein CASSLVGTSGIQETQYF. The chain employs TRBV7-2 and TRBJ2-5, with 13 bases matching TRBD2. The ends lost 1 base at V and 1 base at J; junction bases unmatched: 3. Looked up from germline, CDR1 is SGHTA and CDR2 is FQGNSA. CDR3 length: 17 residues.

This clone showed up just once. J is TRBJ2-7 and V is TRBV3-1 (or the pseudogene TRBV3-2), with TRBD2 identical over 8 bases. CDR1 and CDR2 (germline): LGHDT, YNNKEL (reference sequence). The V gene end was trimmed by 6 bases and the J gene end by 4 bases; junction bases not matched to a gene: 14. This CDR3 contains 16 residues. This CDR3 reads CASSFFFSSGRYEQYF. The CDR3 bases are TGTGCCAGCAGTTTCTTTTTTAGCAGCGGGAGATACGAGCAGTACTTC.

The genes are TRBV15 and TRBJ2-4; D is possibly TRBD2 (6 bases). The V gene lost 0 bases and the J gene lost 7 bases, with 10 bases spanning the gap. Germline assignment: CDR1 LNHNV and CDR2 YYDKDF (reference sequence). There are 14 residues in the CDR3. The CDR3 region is CATSREYRENIQYF. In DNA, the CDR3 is TGTGCCACCAGCAGAGAATATCGGGAGAACATTCAGTACTTC.

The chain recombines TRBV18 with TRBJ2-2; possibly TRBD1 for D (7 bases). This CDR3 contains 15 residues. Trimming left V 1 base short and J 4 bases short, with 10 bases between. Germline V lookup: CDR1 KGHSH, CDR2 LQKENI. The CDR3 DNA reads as TGTGCCAGCTCACCACGACAGGGACTCACCGGGGAGCTGTTTTTT. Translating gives CASSPRQGLTGELFF.

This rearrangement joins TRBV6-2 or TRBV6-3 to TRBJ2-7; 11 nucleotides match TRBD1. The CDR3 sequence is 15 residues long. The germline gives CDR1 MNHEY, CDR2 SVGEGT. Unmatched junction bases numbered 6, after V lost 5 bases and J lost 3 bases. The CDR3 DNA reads TGTGCCAGCAGTGGACCGGGACAGGGGGACTACGAGCAGTACTTC. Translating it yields CASSGPGQGDYEQYF.